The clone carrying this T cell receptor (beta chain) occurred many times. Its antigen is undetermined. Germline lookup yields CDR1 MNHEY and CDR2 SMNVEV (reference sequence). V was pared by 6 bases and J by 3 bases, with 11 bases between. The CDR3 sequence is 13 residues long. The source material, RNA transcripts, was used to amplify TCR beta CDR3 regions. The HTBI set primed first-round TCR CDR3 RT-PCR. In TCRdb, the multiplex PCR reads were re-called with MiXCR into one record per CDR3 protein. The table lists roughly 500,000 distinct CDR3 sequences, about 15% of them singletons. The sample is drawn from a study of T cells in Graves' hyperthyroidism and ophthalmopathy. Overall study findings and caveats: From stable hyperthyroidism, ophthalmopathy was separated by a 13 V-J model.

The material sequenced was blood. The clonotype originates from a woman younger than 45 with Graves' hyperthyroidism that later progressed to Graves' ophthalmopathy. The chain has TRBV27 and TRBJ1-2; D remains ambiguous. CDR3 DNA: TGTGCCAGCAGCCGTCCTCCGGACTATGGCTACACCTTC. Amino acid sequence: CASSRPPDYGYTF.